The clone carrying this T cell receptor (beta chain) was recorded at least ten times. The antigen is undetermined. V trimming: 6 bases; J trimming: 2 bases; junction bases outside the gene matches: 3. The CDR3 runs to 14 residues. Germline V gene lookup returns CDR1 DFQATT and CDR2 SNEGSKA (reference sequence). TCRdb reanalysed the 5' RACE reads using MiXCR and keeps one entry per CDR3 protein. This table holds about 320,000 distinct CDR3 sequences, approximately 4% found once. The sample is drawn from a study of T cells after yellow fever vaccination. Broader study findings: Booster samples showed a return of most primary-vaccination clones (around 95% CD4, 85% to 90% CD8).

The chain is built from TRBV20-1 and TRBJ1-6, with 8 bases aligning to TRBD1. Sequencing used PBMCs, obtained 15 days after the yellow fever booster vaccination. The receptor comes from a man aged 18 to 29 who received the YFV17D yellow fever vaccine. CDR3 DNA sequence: TGCAGTGCGGCGGGACAGGCCTATAATTCACCCCTCCACTTT. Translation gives CSAAGQAYNSPLHF.